Below, one T cell receptor (beta chain) is given with its context. Clones were read by immunoSEQ multiplex PCR, and TCRdb kept only the in-frame ones, dropping some. This repertoire shows roughly 21,000 clones, about 87% found once; its top ten account for approximately 8%. This sample is part of a study of PD-1 and CTLA-4 blockade in melanoma. The sequencing used CD8+ T cells from peripheral blood, collected before anti-PD-1 treatment. The clonotype was recovered from a human donor with melanoma.

DNA for the CDR3: TGCGCCAGCACCCCGACAGGGATTGAAGAGACCCAGTACTTC. Encoded protein: CASTPTGIEETQYF. The V gene is TRBV10-2, the J gene TRBJ2-5, with 7 nucleotides matching TRBD1. The CDR3 runs 14 residues. V gave up 7 bases and J gave up 3 bases; unmatched junction bases: 8. The germline gives CDR1 WSHSY, CDR2 SAAADI.